Shown below are 17 T cell receptor beta chains from a single sample sequenced in a study of T cell responses to AZD1222 COVID-19 vaccine. The protocol was immunoSEQ multiplex PCR, while the TCRdb copy is restricted to in-frame clones and leaves out a portion. Of fewer than 150,000 clones in the sample, about 90% were seen once. The sample consisted of peripheral blood, taken on day 0 of AZD1222 vaccination. Receptor source: an adult in good health.

The genes are TRBV2 and TRBJ1-1; 8 positions agree with TRBD1. Trimming cost V 3 bases and J 3 bases; bases outside gene matches: 9. The germline V gene encodes CDR1 SNHLY and CDR2 FYNNEI. The CDR3 loop spans 16 amino acids. CDR3 sequence reads: CASSDPLDRGDTEAFF. CDR3 in DNA: TGTGCCAGCAGTGACCCTCTCGACAGGGGAGACACTGAAGCTTTCTTT.

The chain uses TRBV19 and TRBJ1-5; the D gene is possibly TRBD1 (5 bases). Trimming stripped 8 bases from V and 11 bases from J, with 16 bases between. This CDR3 region has 12 residues. CDR1 and CDR2 (germline): LNHDA, SQIVND (reference sequence). The CDR3 protein is CASGSPVGAQHF. CDR3 in DNA: TGTGCCAGTGGATCTCCCGTAGGGGCCCAGCATTTT.

The chain couples TRBV7-8 to TRBJ1-4, with 8 bases that match TRBD1. The ends lost 2 bases at V and 10 bases at J; junction bases unmatched: 6. The length of the CDR3 is 14 residues. The germline gives CDR1 SGHVS, CDR2 FQNEAQ. This CDR3 reads CASSLYQGALKLFF. In DNA form, the CDR3 reads TGTGCCAGCAGCTTATACCAGGGGGCCTTAAAACTGTTTTTT.

The chain carries TRBV9 and TRBJ1-1, with D uncertain. Germline CDR1 SGDLS, CDR2 YYNGEE. There are 13 residues in the CDR3. The V gene lost 0 bases and the J gene lost 5 bases, with 8 bases spanning the gap. CDR3 region: CASSVASKTEAFF. Written as DNA, the CDR3 is TGTGCCAGCAGCGTAGCGTCCAAGACTGAAGCTTTCTTT.

The chain carries TRBV7-8 and TRBJ2-7; 8 bases are a match to TRBD1. With V trimmed by 5 bases and J by 0 bases, 6 bases remained unmatched. The CDR3 totals 15 residues. Germline CDR1 is SGHVS and CDR2 is FQNEAQ. This chain's CDR3 is CASSPRDRSSYEQYF. CDR3 coding DNA: TGTGCCAGCAGCCCCCGGGACAGGAGCTCCTACGAGCAGTACTTC. The full variable domain, rest sourced from reference TRBV7-8 and TRBJ2-7, is GAGVSQSPRYKVAKRGQDVALRCDPISGHVSLFWYQQALGQGPEFLTYFQNEAQLDKSGLPSDRFFAERPEGSVSTLKIQRTQQEDSAVYLCASSPRDRSSYEQYFGPGTRLTVT.

This clone has a single count. The gene calls are TRBV12-3 or TRBV12-4 and TRBJ2-7; TRBD2 might be the D (5 bases). This CDR3 has 12 amino acids. Trimming left V 5 bases short and J 4 bases short, with 9 bases between. DNA for the CDR3: TGTGCCAGCAGTCTACTAGGGTACGAGCAGTACTTC. As protein: CASSLLGYEQYF.

The V call is TRBV7-2, the J call TRBJ1-2; D is perhaps TRBD1 (5 bases). The CDR3 extends over 16 amino acids. Trimming cost V 5 bases and J 0 bases, with 16 bases left between them. CDR1 and CDR2 from the germline V gene are SGHTA and FQGNSA. The CDR3 is CASSPPEQETNYGYTF. Written as DNA, the CDR3 is TGTGCCAGCAGCCCCCCGGAACAGGAAACTAACTATGGCTACACCTTC.

The chain recombines TRBV12-5 with TRBJ2-1; D remains unclear. CDR1 is LGHNT, CDR2 FRNRAP, per germline. The CDR3 runs to 15 residues. The V gene lost 7 bases and the J gene lost 7 bases, with 20 bases spanning the gap. The chain's CDR3 is CASDTPQGRANEQFF. CDR3 nucleotide sequence: TGTGCTAGTGACACCCCCCAAGGTCGCGCGAATGAGCAGTTCTTC.

The count of this clone is one. This chain uses TRBV6-5 with TRBJ1-5; no clear D gene. Germline V gene data show CDR1 as MNHEY and CDR2 as SVGAGI. The V end lost 8 bases, the J end lost 4 bases, and 9 bases lay between the germline ends. This CDR3 spans 12 amino acids. The CDR3 sequence: CASHVGNQPQHF. The CDR3 DNA follows: TGTGCCAGCCATGTCGGGAATCAGCCCCAGCATTTT.

The chain uses TRBV7-6 and TRBJ2-3; D gene ambiguous. The CDR3 extends over 13 amino acids. Deletions cut 5 bases from V and 11 bases from J, with 17 bases between. Germline CDR1 is SGHVS and CDR2 is FNYEAQ. The CDR3 region has the DNA TGTGCCAGCAGCGAGAATCTGGACCATCGGCAGTATTTT. Translated: CASSENLDHRQYF.

This rearrangement joins TRBV5-5 to TRBJ2-7; D possibly uses TRBD1 or TRBD2 (6 bases each). The CDR3 has 16 amino acids. CDR1 is SGHKS and CDR2 is YYEKEE in the germline V gene (reference sequence). V was shortened by 3 bases and J by 3 bases, with 19 bases between the two germline ends. Here the CDR3 reads CASSSPRRGSLYEQYF. The CDR3 DNA is TGTGCCAGCAGCTCGCCCAGGAGGGGGTCACTCTACGAGCAGTACTTC.

The DNA of the CDR3 is TGTGCCAGCAGTTTCGGACCCGATAATGACTATGGCTACACCTTC. It specifies CASSFGPDNDYGYTF. This chain uses TRBV28 with TRBJ1-2; D is unresolved. Between the trimmed V and J ends, which lost 3 bases and 3 bases, there was a span of 14 bases. CDR3 length: 15 amino acids. Germline assignment: CDR1 MDHEN and CDR2 SYDVKM.

This rearrangement joins TRBV6-1 to TRBJ2-3, with a possible D match to TRBD1 (6 bases). CDR1 and CDR2 from the germline V gene are MNHNS and SASEGT. The CDR3 length is 16 residues. Trimming stripped 2 bases from V and 2 bases from J, with 14 bases between. The CDR3 DNA follows: TGTGCCAGCAGTGAATTCGGTAGGGGGATCACAGATACGCAGTATTTT. Residues: CASSEFGRGITDTQYF.

The V gene is TRBV4-3, the J gene TRBJ1-2; D might be TRBD1 (6 bases). V was cut by 0 bases and J by 4 bases, with 12 bases left in between. This CDR3 has 15 residues. Germline V gene sequence: CDR1 LGHNA, CDR2 YSLEER. CDR3 sequence: CASSQDNGGGYGYTF. In DNA, the CDR3 is TGCGCCAGCAGCCAAGATAACGGGGGCGGCTATGGCTACACCTTC.

This rearrangement joins TRBV9 to TRBJ2-2; possibly TRBD2 for D (5 bases). The germline V gene encodes CDR1 SGDLS and CDR2 YYNGEE. CDR3 length equals 15 residues. V was clipped by 3 bases and J by 7 bases, with 16 bases between them. The CDR3 DNA sequence: TGTGCCAGCAGCGCACATCGGGGAGAGGGCGGGGAGCTGTTTTTT. Translating gives CASSAHRGEGGELFF.

The chain links TRBV6-4 to TRBJ1-6; 9 nucleotides agree with TRBD1. Per germline, CDR1 MRHNA and CDR2 SNTAGT. J lost 9 bases, V lost 0 bases, and 3 bases had no gene match. The CDR3 covers 15 residues. CDR3 coding DNA: TGTGCCAGCAGTGACTCTACAGGGGGCAGTTCACCCCTCCACTTT. Protein sequence: CASSDSTGGSSPLHF.

V is TRBV29-1 and J is TRBJ2-1; TRBD2 matches at 9 bases. This CDR3 has 13 amino acids. With 3 bases clipped from V and 10 bases from J, the junction kept 7 bases outside the gene matches. The germline V gene encodes CDR1 SQVTM and CDR2 ANQGSEA. The CDR3 DNA sequence: TGCAGCGTTGAGGGCGGGGGGGCACCCGAGCAGTTCTTC. It codes for CSVEGGGAPEQFF.